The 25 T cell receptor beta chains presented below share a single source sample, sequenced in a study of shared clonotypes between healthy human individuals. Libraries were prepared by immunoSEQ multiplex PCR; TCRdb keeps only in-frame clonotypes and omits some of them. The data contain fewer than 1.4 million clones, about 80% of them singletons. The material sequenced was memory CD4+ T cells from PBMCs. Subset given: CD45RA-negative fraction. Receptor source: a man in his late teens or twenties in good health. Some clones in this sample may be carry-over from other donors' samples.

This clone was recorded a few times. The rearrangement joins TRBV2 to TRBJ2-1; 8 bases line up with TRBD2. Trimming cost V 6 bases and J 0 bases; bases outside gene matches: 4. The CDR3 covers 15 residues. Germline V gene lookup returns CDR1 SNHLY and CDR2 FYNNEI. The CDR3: CASRGTRSSYNEQFF. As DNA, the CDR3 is TGTGCCAGCAGGGGGACTAGAAGCTCCTACAATGAGCAGTTCTTC.

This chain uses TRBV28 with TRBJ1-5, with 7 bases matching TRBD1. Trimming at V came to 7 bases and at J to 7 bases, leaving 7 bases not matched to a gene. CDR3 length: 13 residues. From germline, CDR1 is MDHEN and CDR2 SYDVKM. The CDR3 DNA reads TGTGCCAGCACCGACAGGGTTATCCAGCCCCAGCATTTT. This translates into CASTDRVIQPQHF.

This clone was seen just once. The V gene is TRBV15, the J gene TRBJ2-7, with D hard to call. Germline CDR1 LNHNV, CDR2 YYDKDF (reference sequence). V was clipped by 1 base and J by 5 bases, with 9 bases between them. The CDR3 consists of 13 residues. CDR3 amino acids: CATSRGPLDEQYF. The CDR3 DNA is TGTGCCACCAGCAGAGGGCCTTTGGACGAGCAGTACTTC.

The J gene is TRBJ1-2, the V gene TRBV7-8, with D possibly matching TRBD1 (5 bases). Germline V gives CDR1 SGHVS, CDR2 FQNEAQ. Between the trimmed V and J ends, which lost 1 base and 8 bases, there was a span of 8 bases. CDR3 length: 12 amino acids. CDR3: CASSLVGQGYTF. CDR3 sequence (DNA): TGTGCCAGCAGCTTAGTAGGACAAGGCTACACCTTC.

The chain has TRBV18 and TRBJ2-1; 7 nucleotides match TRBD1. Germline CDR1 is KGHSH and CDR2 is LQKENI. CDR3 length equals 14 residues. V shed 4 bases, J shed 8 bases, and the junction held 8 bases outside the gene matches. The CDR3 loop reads CASSQGAIKDEQFF. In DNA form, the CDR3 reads TGTGCCAGCTCACAGGGGGCGATAAAGGATGAGCAGTTCTTC.

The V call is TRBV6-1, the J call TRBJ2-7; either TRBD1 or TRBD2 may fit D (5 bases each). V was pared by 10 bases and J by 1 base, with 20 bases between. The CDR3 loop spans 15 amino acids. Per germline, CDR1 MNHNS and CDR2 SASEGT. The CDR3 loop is CATSPMGVGSYEQYF. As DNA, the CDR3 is TGTGCCACTTCCCCAATGGGGGTGGGGTCCTACGAGCAGTACTTC.

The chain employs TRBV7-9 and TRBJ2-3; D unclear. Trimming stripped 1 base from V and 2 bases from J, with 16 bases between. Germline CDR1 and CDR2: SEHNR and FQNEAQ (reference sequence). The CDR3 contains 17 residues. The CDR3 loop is CASSLGGPIPHTDTQYF. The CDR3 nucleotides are TGTGCCAGCAGCTTAGGGGGTCCGATCCCACACACAGATACGCAGTATTTT.

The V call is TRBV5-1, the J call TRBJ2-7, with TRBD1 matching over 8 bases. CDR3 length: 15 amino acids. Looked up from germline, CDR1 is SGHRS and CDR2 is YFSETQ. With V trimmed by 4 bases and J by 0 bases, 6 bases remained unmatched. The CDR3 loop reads CASSDTGTGSYEQYF. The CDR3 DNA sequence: TGCGCCAGCAGCGACACCGGGACAGGCTCCTACGAGCAGTACTTC. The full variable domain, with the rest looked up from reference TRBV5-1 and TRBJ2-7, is KAGVTQTPRYLIKTRGQQVTLSCSPISGHRSVSWYQQTPGQGLQFLFEYFSETQRNKGNFPGRFSGRQFSNSRSEMNVSTLELGDSALYLCASSDTGTGSYEQYFGPGTRLTVT.

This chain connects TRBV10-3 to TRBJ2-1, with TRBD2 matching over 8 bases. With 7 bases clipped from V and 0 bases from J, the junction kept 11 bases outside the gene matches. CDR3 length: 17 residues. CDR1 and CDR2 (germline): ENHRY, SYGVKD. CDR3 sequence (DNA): TGTGCCATCACCGAGGGATCGGGGGGGACCTCCTACAATGAGCAGTTCTTC. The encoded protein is CAITEGSGGTSYNEQFF.

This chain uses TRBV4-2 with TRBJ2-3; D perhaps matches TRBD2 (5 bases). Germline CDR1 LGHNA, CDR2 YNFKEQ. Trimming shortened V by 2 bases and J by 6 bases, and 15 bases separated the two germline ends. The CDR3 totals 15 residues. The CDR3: CASSQIGILVDTQYF. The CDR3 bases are TGTGCCAGCAGCCAAATCGGGATTCTGGTGGATACGCAGTATTTT.

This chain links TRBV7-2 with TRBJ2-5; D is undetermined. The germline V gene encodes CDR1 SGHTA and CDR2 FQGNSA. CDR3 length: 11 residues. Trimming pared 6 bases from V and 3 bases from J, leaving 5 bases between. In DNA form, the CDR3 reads TGTGCCAGCAGTGAAGAAGAGACCCAGTACTTC. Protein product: CASSEEETQYF.

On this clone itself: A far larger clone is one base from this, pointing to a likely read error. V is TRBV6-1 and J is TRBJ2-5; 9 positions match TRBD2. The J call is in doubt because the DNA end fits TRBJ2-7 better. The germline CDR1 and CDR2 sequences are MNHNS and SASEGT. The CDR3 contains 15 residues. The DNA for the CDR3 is TGTGCCACCGAGGTTGCCGGGACTAGCTTCGGCGAGCAGTACTTC. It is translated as CATEVAGTSFGEQYF.

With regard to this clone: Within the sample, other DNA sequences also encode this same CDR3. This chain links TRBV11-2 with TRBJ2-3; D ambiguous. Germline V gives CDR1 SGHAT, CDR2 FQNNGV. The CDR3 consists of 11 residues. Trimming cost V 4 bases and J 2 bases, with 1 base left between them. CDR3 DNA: TGTGCCAGCAGCTCCACAGATACGCAGTATTTT. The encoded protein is CASSSTDTQYF.

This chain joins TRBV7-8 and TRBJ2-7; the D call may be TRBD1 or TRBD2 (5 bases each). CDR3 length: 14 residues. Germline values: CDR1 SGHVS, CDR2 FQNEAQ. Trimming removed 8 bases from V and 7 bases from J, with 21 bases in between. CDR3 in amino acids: CASSYPGRAGEQYF. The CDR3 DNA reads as TGTGCCAGCTCGTACCCGGGCAGGGCGGGTGAGCAGTACTTC.

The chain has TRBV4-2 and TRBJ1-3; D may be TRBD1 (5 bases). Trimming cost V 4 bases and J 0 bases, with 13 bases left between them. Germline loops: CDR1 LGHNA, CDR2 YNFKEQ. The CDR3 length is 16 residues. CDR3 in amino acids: CASSPGLHNSGNTIYF. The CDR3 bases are TGTGCCAGCAGCCCGGGACTCCATAACTCTGGAAACACCATATATTTT.

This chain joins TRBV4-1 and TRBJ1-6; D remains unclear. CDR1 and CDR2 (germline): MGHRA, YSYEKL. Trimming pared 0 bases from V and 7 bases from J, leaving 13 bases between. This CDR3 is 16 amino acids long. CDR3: CASSQDYAVANSPLHF. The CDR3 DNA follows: TGCGCCAGCAGCCAAGATTATGCGGTAGCGAATTCACCCCTCCACTTT.

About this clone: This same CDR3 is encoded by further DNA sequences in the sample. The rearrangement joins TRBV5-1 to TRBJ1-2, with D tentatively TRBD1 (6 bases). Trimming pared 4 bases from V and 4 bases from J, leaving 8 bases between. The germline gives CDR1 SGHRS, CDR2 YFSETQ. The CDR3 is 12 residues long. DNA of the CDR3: TGCGCCAGCAGCCTGGACAGCTATGGCTACACCTTC. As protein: CASSLDSYGYTF. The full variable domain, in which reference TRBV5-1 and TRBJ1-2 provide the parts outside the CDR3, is KAGVTQTPRYLIKTRGQQVTLSCSPISGHRSVSWYQQTPGQGLQFLFEYFSETQRNKGNFPGRFSGRQFSNSRSEMNVSTLELGDSALYLCASSLDSYGYTFGSGTRLTVV.

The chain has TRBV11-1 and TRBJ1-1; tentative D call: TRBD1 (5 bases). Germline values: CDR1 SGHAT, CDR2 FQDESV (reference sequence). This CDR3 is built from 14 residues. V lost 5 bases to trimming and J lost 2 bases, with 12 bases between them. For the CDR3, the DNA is TGTGCCAGCAGCGCCGTGGGGGGAAACACTGAAGCTTTCTTT. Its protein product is CASSAVGGNTEAFF. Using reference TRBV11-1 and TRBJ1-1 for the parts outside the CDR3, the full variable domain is EAEVAQSPRYKITEKSQAVAFWCDPISGHATLYWYRQILGQGPELLVQFQDESVVDDSQLPKDRFSAERLKGVDSTLKIQPAELGDSAMYLCASSAVGGNTEAFFGQGTRLTVV.

The CDR3 sequence is CASSPSGDLETQYF. The CDR3 bases are TGTGCCAGCTCACCGTCGGGGGATCTAGAGACCCAGTACTTC. V usage is TRBV18 and J usage is TRBJ2-5, with D perhaps TRBD2 (6 bases). Trimming pared 3 bases from V and 4 bases from J, leaving 12 bases between. The germline V gene has CDR1 KGHSH and CDR2 LQKENI. This CDR3 has 14 residues. Variable domain in full (rest from reference TRBV18 and TRBJ2-5): NAGVMQNPRHLVRRRGQEARLRCSPMKGHSHVYWYRQLPEEGLKFMVYLQKENIIDESGMPKERFSAEFPKEGPSILRIQQVVRGDSAAYFCASSPSGDLETQYFGPGTRLLVL.

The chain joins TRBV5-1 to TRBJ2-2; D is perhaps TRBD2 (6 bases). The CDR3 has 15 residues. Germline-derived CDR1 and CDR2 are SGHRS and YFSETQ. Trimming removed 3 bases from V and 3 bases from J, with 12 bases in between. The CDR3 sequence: CASSSTGVYTGELFF. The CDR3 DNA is TGCGCCAGCAGCTCAACGGGAGTGTACACCGGGGAGCTGTTTTTT.

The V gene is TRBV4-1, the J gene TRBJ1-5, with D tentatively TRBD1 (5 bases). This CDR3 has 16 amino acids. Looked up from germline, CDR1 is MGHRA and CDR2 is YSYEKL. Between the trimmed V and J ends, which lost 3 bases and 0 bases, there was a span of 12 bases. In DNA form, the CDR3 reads TGCGCCAGCAGCCAGGGCGGGACGGATAGCAATCAGCCCCAGCATTTT. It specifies CASSQGGTDSNQPQHF.

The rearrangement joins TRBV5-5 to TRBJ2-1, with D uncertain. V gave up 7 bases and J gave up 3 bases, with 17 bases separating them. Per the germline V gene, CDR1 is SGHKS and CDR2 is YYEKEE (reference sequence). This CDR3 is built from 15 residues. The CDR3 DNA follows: TGTGCCAGCCGCTCGACGTCAGCCCTCTACAATGAGCAGTTCTTC. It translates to CASRSTSALYNEQFF.

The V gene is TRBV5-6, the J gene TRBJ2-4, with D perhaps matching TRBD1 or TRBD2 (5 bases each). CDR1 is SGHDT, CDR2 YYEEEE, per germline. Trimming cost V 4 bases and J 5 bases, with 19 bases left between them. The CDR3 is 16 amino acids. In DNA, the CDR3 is TGTGCCAGCAGCGAGATCGTGGCAGGGAGAGAAAACATTCAGTACTTC. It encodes CASSEIVAGRENIQYF.

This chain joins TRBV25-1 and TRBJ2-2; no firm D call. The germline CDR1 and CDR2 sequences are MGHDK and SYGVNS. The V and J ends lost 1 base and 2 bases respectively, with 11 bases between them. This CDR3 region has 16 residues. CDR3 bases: TGTGCCAGCAGTGAATCGAGGACGGCTAACACCGGGGAGCTGTTTTTT. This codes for CASSESRTANTGELFF.

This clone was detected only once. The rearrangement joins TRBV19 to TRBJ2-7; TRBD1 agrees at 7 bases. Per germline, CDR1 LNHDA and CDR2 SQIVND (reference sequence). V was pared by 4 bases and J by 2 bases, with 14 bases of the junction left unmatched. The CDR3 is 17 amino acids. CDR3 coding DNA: TGTGCCAGTAGTACCCTAACCGGGACAGCCTCCACCTACGAGCAGTACTTC. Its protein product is CASSTLTGTASTYEQYF.